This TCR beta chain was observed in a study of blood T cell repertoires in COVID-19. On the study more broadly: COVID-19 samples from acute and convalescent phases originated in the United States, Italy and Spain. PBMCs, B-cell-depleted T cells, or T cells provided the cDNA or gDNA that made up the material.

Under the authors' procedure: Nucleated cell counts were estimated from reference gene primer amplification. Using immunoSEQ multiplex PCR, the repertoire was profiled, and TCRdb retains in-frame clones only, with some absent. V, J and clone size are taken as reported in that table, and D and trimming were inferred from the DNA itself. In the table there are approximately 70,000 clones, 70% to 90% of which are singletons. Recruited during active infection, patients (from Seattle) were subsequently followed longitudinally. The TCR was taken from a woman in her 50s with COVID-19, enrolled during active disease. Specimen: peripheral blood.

The CDR3, as DNA: TGTGCCAGCAGCTCGTTGGGACTAGCAATAGATACGCAGTATTTT. This encodes CASSSLGLAIDTQYF. The chain uses TRBV11-3 and TRBJ2-3; 9 bases fit TRBD2. The trim removed 4 bases at V and 5 bases at J, leaving 7 bases unmatched. The CDR3 has 15 amino acids. The germline CDR1 and CDR2 sequences are SGHNT and YENEEA.